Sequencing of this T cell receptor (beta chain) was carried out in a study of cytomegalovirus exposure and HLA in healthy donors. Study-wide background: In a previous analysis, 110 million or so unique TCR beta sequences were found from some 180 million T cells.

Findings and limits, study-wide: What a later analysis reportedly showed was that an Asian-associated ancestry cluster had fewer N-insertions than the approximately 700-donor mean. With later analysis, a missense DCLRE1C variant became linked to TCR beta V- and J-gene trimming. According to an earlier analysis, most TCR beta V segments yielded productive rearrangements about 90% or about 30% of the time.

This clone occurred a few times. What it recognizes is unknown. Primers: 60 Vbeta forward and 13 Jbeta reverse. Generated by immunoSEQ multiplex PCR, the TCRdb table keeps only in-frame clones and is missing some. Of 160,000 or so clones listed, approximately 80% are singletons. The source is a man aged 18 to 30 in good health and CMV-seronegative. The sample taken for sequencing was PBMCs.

The CDR3 loop is CASSSYYGYTF. CDR3 DNA: TGTGCCAGCAGCTCCTACTATGGCTACACCTTC. The rearrangement links TRBV5-4 to TRBJ1-2; D not resolved. CDR1 is SGHNT and CDR2 is YYREEE in the germline V gene (reference sequence). This CDR3 is 11 amino acids long. Trimming removed 3 bases from V and 3 bases from J, with 3 bases in between.